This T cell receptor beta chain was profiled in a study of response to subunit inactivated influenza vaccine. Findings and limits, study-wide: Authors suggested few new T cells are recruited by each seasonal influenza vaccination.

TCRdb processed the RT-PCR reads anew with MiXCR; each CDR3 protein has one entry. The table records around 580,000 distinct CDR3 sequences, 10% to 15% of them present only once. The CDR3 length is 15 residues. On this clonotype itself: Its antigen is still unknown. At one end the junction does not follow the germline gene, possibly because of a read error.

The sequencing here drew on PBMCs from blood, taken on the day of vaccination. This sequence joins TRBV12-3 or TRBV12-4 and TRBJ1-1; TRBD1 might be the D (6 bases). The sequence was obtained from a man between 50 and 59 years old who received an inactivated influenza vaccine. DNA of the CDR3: TGTGCCAGCAGTTTTGTAAGGACAGCGAACGCTGAAGCTTTCTTT. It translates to CASSFVRTANAEAFF.